Listed below are T cell receptor beta chains from one sample, sequenced in a study of T cells in Graves' hyperthyroidism and ophthalmopathy. TCRdb fed the multiplex PCR reads into MiXCR, producing one record per CDR3 protein. This sample yields approximately 590,000 distinct CDR3 sequences, of which around 16% are seen a single time; around 7.8% belongs to the top ten. Sequenced material: blood. The receptors come from a woman in her 30s with Graves' hyperthyroidism. The CDR3 runs from the conserved cysteine through the conserved F or W. The D gene is left open where the match is weak. Some rows have no size entry. The others give once, few or many, or a class for an expanded clone.

>TRBJ2-1|TRBV20-1|TRBD2|few
CSASVAGWVGEQFF
TGCAGTGCTAGTGTAGCGGGATGGGTAGGTGAGCAGTTCTTC
>TRBJ2-3|TRBV27|TRBD2|many
CASSRTSGSVDTQYF
TGTGCCAGCAGTCGGACTAGCGGGAGTGTGGATACGCAGTATTTT
>TRBJ2-1|TRBV19|TRBD1|-
CASSRRQGRSSYNEQFF
TGTGCCAGTAGCCGCAGACAGGGAAGGAGCTCCTACAATGAGCAGTTCTTC
>TRBJ1-5|TRBV19|-|many
CASSIGGNQPQHF
TGTGCCAGTAGTATCGGTGGCAATCAGCCCCAGCATTTT
>TRBJ2-2|TRBV6-1|-|few
CASSIDRRTGELFF
TGTGCCAGCAGTATCGACAGGCGGACCGGGGAGCTGTTTTTT
>TRBJ2-1|TRBV9|-|few
CASSRGAEHNEQFF
TGTGCCAGCAGCCGGGGGGCGGAGCACAATGAGCAGTTCTTC
>TRBJ2-7|TRBV20-1|-|-
CSATDRRKAYEQYF
TGCAGTGCCACAGACAGGCGAAAAGCCTACGAGCAGTACTTC
>TRBJ2-5|TRBV28|TRBD1|few
CASSPGTGGANF
TGTGCCAGCAGTCCCGGGACAGGGGGGGCCAACTTC
>TRBJ2-7|TRBV28|-|many
CASSLGQATYEQYF
TGTGCCAGCAGTTTAGGGCAGGCGACCTACGAGCAGTACTTC
>TRBJ2-1|TRBV7-2|TRBD2|many
CASSPPGGYNEQFF
TGTGCCAGCAGCCCCCCGGGGGGGTACAATGAGCAGTTCTTC
>TRBJ2-1|TRBV15|-|-
CATSTPTTPGNEQFF
TGTGCCACCAGCACTCCGACCACCCCGGGCAATGAGCAGTTCTTC
>TRBJ2-7|TRBV10-3|TRBD1|-
CAIRGVPGQSYEQYF
TGTGCCATCAGGGGGGTACCGGGACAGTCCTACGAGCAGTACTTC
>TRBJ2-1|TRBV20-1|-|many
CSAYLAEGDFNEQFF
TGCAGTGCGTACTTAGCGGAGGGGGACTTCAATGAGCAGTTCTTC
>TRBJ2-1|TRBV4-1|-|few
CASSQALSGLTNEQFF
TGCGCCAGCAGCCAAGCCCTCTCCGGGCTTACTAATGAGCAGTTCTTC
>TRBJ1-2|TRBV7-9|TRBD1|few
CASSPGTVSNGYTF
TGTGCCAGCAGCCCGGGGACAGTTTCGAACGGCTACACCTTC
>TRBJ1-1|TRBV3-1|-|many
CASSLPGGGTEAFF
TGTGCCAGCAGCCTCCCCGGGGGTGGCACTGAAGCTTTCTTT
>TRBJ2-3|TRBV28|TRBD2|many
CASSLQREGPDTQYF
TGTGCCAGCAGTTTACAGCGGGAGGGCCCAGATACGCAGTATTTT
>TRBJ2-7|TRBV12-3/TRBV12-4|-|few
CASSFRTPYEQYF
TGTGCCAGCAGTTTTCGGACCCCCTACGAGCAGTACTTC
>TRBJ2-2|TRBV18|TRBD2|few
CASSPPTGGDTGELFF
TGTGCCAGCTCACCACCAACGGGAGGGGACACCGGGGAGCTGTTTTTT
>TRBJ2-1|TRBV29-1|TRBD2|-
CSVLTSGRPHEQFF
TGCAGCGTTTTGACTAGCGGGAGGCCCCATGAGCAGTTCTTC
>TRBJ2-4|TRBV18|-|few
CASSPTAESGVAKNIQYF
TGTGCCAGCTCACCGACCGCGGAGAGCGGTGTAGCCAAAAACATTCAGTACTTC
>TRBJ2-1|TRBV4-1|-|few
CASSHGTLGVSYNEQFF
TGCGCCAGCAGCCATGGAACACTTGGCGTTTCCTACAATGAGCAGTTCTTC
>TRBJ2-7|TRBV7-3|TRBD1|many
CASSPTPGTVYEQYF
TGTGCCAGCAGCCCCACGCCCGGGACAGTCTACGAGCAGTACTTC
>TRBJ2-2|TRBV7-2|-|few
CASSLFGRENTGELFF
TGTGCCAGCAGCTTATTTGGGCGGGAGAACACCGGGGAGCTGTTTTTT
>TRBJ2-3|TRBV4-1|TRBD2|-
CASSLIAGTTDTQYF
TGCGCCAGCAGCCTAATAGCGGGAACCACAGATACGCAGTATTTT
>TRBJ2-2|TRBV6-9|-|-
CASSSLRDTRQRELFF
TGTGCCAGCAGTTCCCTCCGGGATACTAGGCAGCGGGAGCTGTTTTTT
>TRBJ2-7|TRBV7-9|TRBD1|-
CASSIMRQGGTYEQYF
TGTGCCAGCAGTATTATGCGACAGGGGGGAACCTACGAGCAGTACTTC
>TRBJ1-1|TRBV12-3/TRBV12-4|TRBD1|many
CASSLRQGTGGSEAFF
TGTGCCAGCAGTTTACGACAGGGGACAGGGGGTTCCGAAGCTTTCTTT
>TRBJ2-2|TRBV7-2|-|many
CASSLTGRTNTGELFF
TGTGCCAGCAGCTTAACTGGGAGAACGAACACCGGGGAGCTGTTTTTT
>TRBJ2-1|TRBV19|TRBD1|few
CASSIGGGGRFF
TGCGCCAGTAGTATAGGGGGCGGAGGTCGGTTCTTC